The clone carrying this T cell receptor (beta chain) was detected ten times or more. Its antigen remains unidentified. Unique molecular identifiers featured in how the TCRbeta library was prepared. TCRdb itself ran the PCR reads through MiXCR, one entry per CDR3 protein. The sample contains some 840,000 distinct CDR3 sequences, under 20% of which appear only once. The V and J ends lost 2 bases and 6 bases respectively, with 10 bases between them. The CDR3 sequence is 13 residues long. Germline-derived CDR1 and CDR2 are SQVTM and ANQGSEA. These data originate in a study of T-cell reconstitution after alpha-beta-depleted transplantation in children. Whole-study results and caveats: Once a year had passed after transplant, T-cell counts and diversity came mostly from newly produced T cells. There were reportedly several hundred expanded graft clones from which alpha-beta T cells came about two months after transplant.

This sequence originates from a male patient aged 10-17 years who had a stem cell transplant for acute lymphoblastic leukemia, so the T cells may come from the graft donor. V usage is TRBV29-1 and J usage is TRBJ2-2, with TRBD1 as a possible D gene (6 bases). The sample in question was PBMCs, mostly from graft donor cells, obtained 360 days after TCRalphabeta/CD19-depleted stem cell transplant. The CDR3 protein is CSVEYRVAGELFF. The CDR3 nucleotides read TGCAGCGTTGAATACAGGGTAGCCGGGGAGCTGTTTTTT.